This TCR beta chain was documented in a study of control samples from healthy donors and cancer patients. Assay: immunoSEQ multiplex PCR; the TCRdb copy retains only in-frame clones and omits some. In the table there are about 170,000 clones, about nine tenths of which are singletons. Sequencing was done on a sample of blood. This clonotype was sampled from a woman in her thirties in good health.

The CDR3 nucleotides read TGTGCCAGCAGCTTACAAGAAGGGGATGGCTACACCTTC. This translates into CASSLQEGDGYTF. The chain employs TRBV7-9 and TRBJ1-2; possibly TRBD1 for D (5 bases). The V gene's germline CDR1 is SEHNR and CDR2 FQNEAQ (reference sequence). The CDR3 runs to 13 residues. V was trimmed by 2 bases and J by 6 bases, leaving 10 bases between them.